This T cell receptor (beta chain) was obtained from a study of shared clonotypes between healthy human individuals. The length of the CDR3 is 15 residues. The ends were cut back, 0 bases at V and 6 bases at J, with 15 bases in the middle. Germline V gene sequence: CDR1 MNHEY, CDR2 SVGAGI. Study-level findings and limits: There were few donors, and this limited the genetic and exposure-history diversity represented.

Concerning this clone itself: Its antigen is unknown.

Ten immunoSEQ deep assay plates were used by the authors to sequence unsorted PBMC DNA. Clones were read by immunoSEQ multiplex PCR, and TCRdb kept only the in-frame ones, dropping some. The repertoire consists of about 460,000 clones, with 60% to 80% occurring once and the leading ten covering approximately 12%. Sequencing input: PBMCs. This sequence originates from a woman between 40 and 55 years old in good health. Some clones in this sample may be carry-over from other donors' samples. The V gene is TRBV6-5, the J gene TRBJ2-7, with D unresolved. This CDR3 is CASSYSHILTSEQYF. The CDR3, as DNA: TGTGCCAGCAGTTACTCTCACATACTGACCTCCGAGCAGTACTTC.